This T cell receptor (beta chain) was profiled in a study of T cells in Graves' hyperthyroidism and ophthalmopathy. Study context: Peripheral blood was taken when the disease was first diagnosed, before any treatment began.

Study-wide findings and caveats: Most clonotypes expanded in thyroid above 0.001 were likewise present in blood. Ophthalmopathy was distinguished from stable hyperthyroidism by 13 V-J signatures.

Template material for amplifying TCR beta CDR3 regions consisted of RNA transcripts. Initially, a first-round RT-PCR of the TCR CDR3 employed the HTBI primer set. TCRdb fed the multiplex PCR reads into MiXCR, producing one record per CDR3 protein. The sample includes roughly 400,000 distinct CDR3 sequences, roughly 14% of them seen just once. The CDR3 consists of 13 residues. Germline V gene sequence: CDR1 MDHEN, CDR2 SYDVKM. The V gene end was trimmed by 7 bases and the J gene end by 4 bases; junction bases not matched to a gene: 4. Ten or more counts support this clonotype. Its antigen is currently unknown. Diagnosis rested on symptoms, serum thyroxine and TRAb, thyroid ultrasound, and orbital computed tomography.

The sequence derives from a woman younger than 35 with Graves' hyperthyroidism that later progressed to Graves' ophthalmopathy. Source material: blood. This chain uses TRBV28 with TRBJ1-1; 9 bases are shared with TRBD1. The CDR3 loop reads CASKGQGSTEAFF. CDR3 DNA sequence: TGTGCCAGCAAAGGACAGGGGAGCACTGAAGCTTTCTTT.